This T cell receptor beta chain emerged from a study of cytomegalovirus exposure and HLA in healthy donors. Turning to this clone: Antigen unknown.

13 Jbeta primers and 60 Vbeta primers were used for the PCR. Measured with immunoSEQ multiplex PCR; TCRdb has only the in-frame clones, and not every one. In the table there are about 43,000 clones, around 62% of which are singletons. Germline CDR1 is SNHLY and CDR2 is FYNNEI. The CDR3 consists of 14 residues. Trimming took off 11 bases at V and 1 base at J, with 17 bases between the two ends. Study results and caveats: About 87% or about 30% of the time was how often most TCR beta V segments were productive, according to an earlier analysis. Whilst most TCR sequences proved rare, a subset of public TCRs occurred across many donors.

The clonotype comes from a human donor in good health. Sequenced input: PBMCs. This chain uses TRBV2 with TRBJ1-1, with TRBD1 as a possible D gene (5 bases). CDR3 protein: CAGGGWSKNTEAFF. CDR3 nucleotides: TGTGCCGGGGGGGGATGGAGCAAGAACACTGAAGCTTTCTTT.